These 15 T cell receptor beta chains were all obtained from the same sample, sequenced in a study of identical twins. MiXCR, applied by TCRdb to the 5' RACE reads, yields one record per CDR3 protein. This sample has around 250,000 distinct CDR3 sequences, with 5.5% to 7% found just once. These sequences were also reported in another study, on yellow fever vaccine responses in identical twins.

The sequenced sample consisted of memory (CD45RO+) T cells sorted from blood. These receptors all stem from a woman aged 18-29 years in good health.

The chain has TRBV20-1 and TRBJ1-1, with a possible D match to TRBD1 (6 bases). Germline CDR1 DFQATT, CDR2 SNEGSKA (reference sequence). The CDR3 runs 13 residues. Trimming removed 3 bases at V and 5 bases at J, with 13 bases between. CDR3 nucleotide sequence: TGCAGTGCTAGGGGAAACAGGGATACTGAAGCTTTCTTT. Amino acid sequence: CSARGNRDTEAFF.

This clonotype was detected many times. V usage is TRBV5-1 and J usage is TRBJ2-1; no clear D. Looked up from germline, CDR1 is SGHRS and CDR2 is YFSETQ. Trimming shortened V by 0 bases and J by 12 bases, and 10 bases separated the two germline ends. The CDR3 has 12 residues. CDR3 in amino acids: CASSLGVGVQFF. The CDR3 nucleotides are TGCGCCAGCAGCTTGGGAGTTGGGGTGCAGTTCTTC.

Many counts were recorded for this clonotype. The CDR3 DNA reads as TGTGCCAGCAGTGCCGACAGGCTTAAGCAGTTCTTC. This codes for CASSADRLKQFF. The chain recombines TRBV12-3 or TRBV12-4 with TRBJ2-1; D possibly corresponds to TRBD1 (6 bases). Trimming removed 5 bases from V and 11 bases from J, with 13 bases in between. The CDR3 covers 12 residues.

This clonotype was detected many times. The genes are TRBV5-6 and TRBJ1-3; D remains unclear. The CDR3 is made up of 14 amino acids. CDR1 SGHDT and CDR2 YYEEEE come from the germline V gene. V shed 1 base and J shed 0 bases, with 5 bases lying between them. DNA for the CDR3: TGTGCCAGCAGCTTGATCACCTCTGGAAACACCATATATTTT. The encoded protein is CASSLITSGNTIYF.

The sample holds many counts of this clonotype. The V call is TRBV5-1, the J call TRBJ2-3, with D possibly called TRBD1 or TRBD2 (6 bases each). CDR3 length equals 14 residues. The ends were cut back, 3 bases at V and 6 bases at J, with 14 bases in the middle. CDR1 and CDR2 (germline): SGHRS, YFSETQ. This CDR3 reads CASSSLGGRDTQYF. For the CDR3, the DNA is TGCGCCAGCAGCTCACTGGGGGGCCGCGATACGCAGTATTTT.

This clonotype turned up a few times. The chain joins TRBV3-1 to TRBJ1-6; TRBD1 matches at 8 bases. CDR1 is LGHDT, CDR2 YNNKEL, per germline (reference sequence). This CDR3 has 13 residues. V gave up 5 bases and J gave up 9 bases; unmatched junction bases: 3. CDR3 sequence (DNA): TGTGCCAGCAGCGACAGGGGAGGTTCACCCCTCCACTTT. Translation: CASSDRGGSPLHF.

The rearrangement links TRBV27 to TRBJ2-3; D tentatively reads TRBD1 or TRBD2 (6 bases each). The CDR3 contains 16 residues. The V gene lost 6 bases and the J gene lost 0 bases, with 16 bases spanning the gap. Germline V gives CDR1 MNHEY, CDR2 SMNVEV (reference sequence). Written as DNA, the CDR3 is TGTGCCAGCAGCCCCCGACGGGGGCGAAGCACAGATACGCAGTATTTT. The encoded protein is CASSPRRGRSTDTQYF.

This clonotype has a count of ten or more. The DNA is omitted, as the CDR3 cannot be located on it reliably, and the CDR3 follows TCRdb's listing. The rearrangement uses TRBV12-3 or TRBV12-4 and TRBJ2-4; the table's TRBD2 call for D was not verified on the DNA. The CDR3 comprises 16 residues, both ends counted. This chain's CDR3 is CASSTSDYLAKNIQYF.

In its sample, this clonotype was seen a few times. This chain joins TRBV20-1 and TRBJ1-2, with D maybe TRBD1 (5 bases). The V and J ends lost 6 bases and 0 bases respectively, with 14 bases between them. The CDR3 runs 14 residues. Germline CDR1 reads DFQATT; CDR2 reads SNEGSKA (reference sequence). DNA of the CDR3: TGCAGTGCCTCCTCCTCGACAGCTAACTATGGCTACACCTTC. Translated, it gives CSASSSTANYGYTF.

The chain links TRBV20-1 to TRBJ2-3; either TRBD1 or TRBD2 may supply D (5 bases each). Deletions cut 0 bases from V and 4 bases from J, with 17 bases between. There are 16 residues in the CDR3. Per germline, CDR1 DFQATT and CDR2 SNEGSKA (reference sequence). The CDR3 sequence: CSARDPARGRPDTQYF. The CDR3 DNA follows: TGCAGTGCTAGAGACCCCGCGAGGGGTCGTCCAGATACGCAGTATTTT.

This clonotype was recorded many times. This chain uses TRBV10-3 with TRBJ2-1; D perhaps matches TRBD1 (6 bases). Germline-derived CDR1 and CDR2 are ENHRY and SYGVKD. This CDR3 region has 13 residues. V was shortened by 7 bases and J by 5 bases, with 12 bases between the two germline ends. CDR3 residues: CAITGQNNNEQFF. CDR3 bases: TGTGCCATCACTGGACAGAACAACAATGAGCAGTTCTTC.

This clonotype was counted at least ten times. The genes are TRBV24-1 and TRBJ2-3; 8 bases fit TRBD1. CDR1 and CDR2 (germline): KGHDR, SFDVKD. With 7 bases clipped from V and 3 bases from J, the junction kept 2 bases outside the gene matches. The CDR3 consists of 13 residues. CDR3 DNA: TGTGCCACCAGCGGACAGGGAACAGATACGCAGTATTTT. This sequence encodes CATSGQGTDTQYF.

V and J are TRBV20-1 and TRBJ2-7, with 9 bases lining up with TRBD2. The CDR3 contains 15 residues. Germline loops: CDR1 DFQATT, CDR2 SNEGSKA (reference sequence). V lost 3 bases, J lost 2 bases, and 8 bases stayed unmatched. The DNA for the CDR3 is TGCAGTGCTAGTATGTCGGGCGGGAGGGCCTACGAGCAGTACTTC. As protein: CSASMSGGRAYEQYF.

The CDR3 region has the DNA TGCAGTGCTAGAGATCCGGGAACCGGGGAGCTGTTTTTT. Protein product: CSARDPGTGELFF. The gene calls are TRBV20-1 and TRBJ2-2; D possibly corresponds to TRBD2 (5 bases). The CDR3 is 13 residues long. V was clipped by 0 bases and J by 5 bases, with 7 bases between them. Germline CDR1 is DFQATT and CDR2 is SNEGSKA (reference sequence).

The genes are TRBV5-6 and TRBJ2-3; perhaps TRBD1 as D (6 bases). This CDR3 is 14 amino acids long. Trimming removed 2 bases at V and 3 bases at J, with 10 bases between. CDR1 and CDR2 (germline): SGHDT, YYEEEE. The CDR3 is CASSLQQGTDTQYF. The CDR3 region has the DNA TGTGCCAGCAGCTTACAACAGGGAACAGATACGCAGTATTTT.